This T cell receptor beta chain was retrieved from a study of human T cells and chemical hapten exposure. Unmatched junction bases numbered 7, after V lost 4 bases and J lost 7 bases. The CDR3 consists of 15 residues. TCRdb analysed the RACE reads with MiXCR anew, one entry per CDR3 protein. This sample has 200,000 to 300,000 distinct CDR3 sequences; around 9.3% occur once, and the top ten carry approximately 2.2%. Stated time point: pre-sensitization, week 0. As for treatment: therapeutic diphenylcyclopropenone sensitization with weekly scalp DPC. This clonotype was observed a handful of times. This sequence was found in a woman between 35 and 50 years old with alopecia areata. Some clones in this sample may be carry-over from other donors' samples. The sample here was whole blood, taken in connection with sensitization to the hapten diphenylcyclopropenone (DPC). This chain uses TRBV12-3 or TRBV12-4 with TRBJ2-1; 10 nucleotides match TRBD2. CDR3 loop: CASSSSGSPGNEQFF. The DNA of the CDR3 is TGTGCCAGCAGTTCTAGCGGGAGCCCGGGAAATGAGCAGTTCTTC.